The following is a T cell receptor (beta chain) sequence with its context. Its antigen is not known. This sample was included in a study of T cell responses to AZD1222 COVID-19 vaccine. Study-level points and caveats: White British ancestry dominated among donors, who included more females, and clonal diversity was possibly underestimated.

The ends were cut back, 0 bases at V and 3 bases at J, with 8 bases in the middle. The germline gives CDR1 SGHKS, CDR2 YYEKEE (reference sequence). The CDR3 covers 14 residues. This table comes from immunoSEQ multiplex PCR, and its TCRdb copy is limited to in-frame clones, with some not included. Among 100,000 to 150,000 clones, under 95% were seen once, and the ten largest hold 0.9% to 1.2%. Second-dose groups at about 4 or about 12 weeks were pooled. This specimen consisted of peripheral blood, obtained 28 days after the second AZD1222 dose. The chain uses TRBV5-5 and TRBJ2-3; a possible D gene is TRBD2 (6 bases). This sequence was found in an adult who received the AZD1222 COVID-19 vaccine. The CDR3 here is CASSLAGDTDTQYF. The DNA for the CDR3 is TGTGCCAGCAGCTTGGCGGGGGATACAGATACGCAGTATTTT.